The next 30 T cell receptor beta chains were all read from a single sample in a study of OX40 agonist ivuxolimab in advanced cancers. TCRdb's copy holds only in-frame clones and misses some; the assay was immunoSEQ multiplex PCR. The sample consists of fewer than 85,000 clones, less than 90% of them appearing once. Sequencing used CD4+ or CD8+ T cells sorted from blood, obtained in a trial of the OX40 agonist ivuxolimab. The receptors were gathered from an adult with an advanced solid tumor such as melanoma, head and neck, liver or kidney cancer.

This chain links TRBV6-5 with TRBJ2-3, with unresolved D. CDR1 is MNHEY, CDR2 SVGAGI, per germline. This CDR3 has 14 amino acids. The V gene lost 5 bases and the J gene lost 3 bases, with 12 bases spanning the gap. CDR3 nucleotides: TGTGCCAGCAGTACCGGACGGGCTACAGATACGCAGTATTTT. Its protein is CASSTGRATDTQYF.

The CDR3 loop reads CASSLDRTSYEQYF. The DNA of the CDR3 is TGCGCCAGCAGCTTGGATCGGACAAGCTACGAGCAGTACTTC. The rearrangement joins TRBV5-1 to TRBJ2-7; possible D gene TRBD1, 5 bases. Between the trimmed V and J ends, which lost 0 bases and 3 bases, there was a span of 10 bases. This CDR3 region has 14 residues. Germline V CDR1 and CDR2: SGHRS, YFSETQ.

This chain links TRBV7-9 with TRBJ2-5, with D perhaps TRBD2 (6 bases). This CDR3 has 15 amino acids. Trimming stripped 1 base from V and 5 bases from J, with 14 bases between. The V gene's germline CDR1 is SEHNR and CDR2 FQNEAQ (reference sequence). CDR3 bases: TGTGCCAGCAGCTTAGGGGACTTTGGGCGGGAGACCCAGTACTTC. Translation: CASSLGDFGRETQYF.

The gene calls are TRBV5-5 and TRBJ2-6; D perhaps matches TRBD1 (6 bases). The germline V gene has CDR1 SGHKS and CDR2 YYEKEE (reference sequence). V lost 6 bases and J lost 2, with 15 bases in between. This CDR3 contains 16 residues. This CDR3 reads CASIPTGWAGANVLTF. DNA of the CDR3: TGTGCCAGCATCCCGACAGGTTGGGCTGGGGCCAACGTCCTGACTTTC.

The chain combines TRBV30 with TRBJ1-1; D not certain. The germline V and J ends were trimmed by 5 bases and 1 base, with 8 bases remaining between them. The CDR3 has 12 residues. Germline V gives CDR1 GTSNPN, CDR2 SVGIG (reference sequence). CDR3 coding DNA: TGTGCCTGGGCCAGATCGAACACTGAAGCTTTCTTT. Protein product: CAWARSNTEAFF.

The rearrangement joins TRBV7-2 to TRBJ2-7, with 10 nucleotides matching TRBD1. Losses at the gene ends were 5 bases for V and 12 bases for J; bases not matched to a gene: 7. This CDR3 contains 12 residues. Per germline, CDR1 SGHTA and CDR2 FQGNSA. The CDR3 DNA sequence: TGTGCCAGCAGCACCGGACAGGGGGGTGTGTACTTC. It translates to CASSTGQGGVYF.

The chain joins TRBV7-9 to TRBJ2-1; D uncertain. The V end lost 0 bases, the J end lost 7 bases, and 10 bases lay between the germline ends. The CDR3 is 14 amino acids. Germline assignment: CDR1 SEHNR and CDR2 FQNEAQ (reference sequence). DNA for the CDR3: TGTGCCAGCAGCTTAGCCGGCGCCCAGAATGAGCAGTTCTTC. Translated: CASSLAGAQNEQFF. Together with reference TRBV7-9 and TRBJ2-1, the CDR3 gives the full variable domain: DTGVSQNPRHKITKRGQNVTFRCDPISEHNRLYWYRQTLGQGPEFLTYFQNEAQLEKSRLLSDRFSAERPKGSFSTLEIQRTEQGDSAMYLCASSLAGAQNEQFFGPGTRLTVL.

The rearrangement uses TRBV6-1 and TRBJ1-1; D unclear. Trimming took 5 bases from V and 6 from J, leaving 16 bases between them. In germline, CDR1 is MNHNS, CDR2 SASEGT. CDR3 length: 14 residues. CDR3 loop: CASSHEAGGSEAFF. Here the CDR3 DNA reads TGTGCCAGCAGTCACGAAGCTGGAGGATCTGAAGCTTTCTTT.

V and J are TRBV27 and TRBJ2-5; TRBD1 might be the D (6 bases). V was clipped by 6 bases and J by 5 bases, with 13 bases between them. Germline lookup yields CDR1 MNHEY and CDR2 SMNVEV (reference sequence). The CDR3 consists of 13 residues. The CDR3 here is CASSQGFRETQYF. The DNA of the CDR3 is TGTGCCAGCAGCCAGGGGTTTCGGGAGACCCAGTACTTC.

The chain has TRBV18 and TRBJ2-2; D unresolved. This CDR3 has 14 residues. Trimming stripped 6 bases from V and 1 base from J, with 9 bases between. CDR1 KGHSH and CDR2 LQKENI come from the germline V gene. Here the CDR3 DNA reads TGTGCCAGCTCCGTACAAAAGAACACCGGGGAGCTGTTTTTT. The encoded protein is CASSVQKNTGELFF. The variable domain in full, with the rest retrieved from reference TRBV18 and TRBJ2-2, is NAGVMQNPRHLVRRRGQEARLRCSPMKGHSHVYWYRQLPEEGLKFMVYLQKENIIDESGMPKERFSAEFPKEGPSILRIQQVVRGDSAAYFCASSVQKNTGELFFGEGSRLTVL.

For the CDR3, the DNA is TGTGCCAGCAGTTCCAGGGCGGCCGAGCAGTACTTC. It codes for CASSSRAAEQYF. V gene TRBV28 combines with J gene TRBJ2-7, with D perhaps matching TRBD1 (5 bases). Deletions cut 4 bases from V and 6 bases from J, with 10 bases between. The germline gives CDR1 MDHEN, CDR2 SYDVKM. The CDR3 is 12 residues long.

CDR3 amino acids: CASSPGAAYGYTF. CDR3 in DNA: TGTGCCAGCAGTCCCGGGGCAGCCTATGGCTACACCTTC. J is TRBJ1-2 and V is TRBV6-1; tentative D call: TRBD1 (5 bases). CDR1 is MNHNS, CDR2 SASEGT, per germline. CDR3 size: 13 residues. Trimming removed 5 bases at V and 4 bases at J, with 11 bases between.

This rearrangement joins TRBV30 to TRBJ1-2; TRBD1 matches 9 bases. The CDR3 loop spans 13 amino acids. The germline V gene has CDR1 GTSNPN and CDR2 SVGIG (reference sequence). V lost 2 bases and J lost 5; bases outside the gene matches: 3. The CDR3 sequence: CAWSRQGGYGYTF. In DNA, the CDR3 is TGTGCCTGGAGTAGACAGGGGGGGTATGGCTACACCTTC.

This clone was recorded once. This chain connects TRBV5-1 to TRBJ2-1, with TRBD2 matching 9 bases. Germline trimming cut 0 bases from V and 5 bases from J; bases unmatched to any gene: 3. The CDR3 totals 15 residues. In germline, CDR1 is SGHRS, CDR2 YFSETQ. The CDR3 DNA reads as TGCGCCAGCAGCTTGGGACTAGCGGTGCACAATGAGCAGTTCTTC. It encodes CASSLGLAVHNEQFF.

On this clone: Mismatch with germline at one junction end may stem from a read error. V gene TRBV7-7 combines with J gene TRBJ1-5; D call uncertain. Germline V gene data show CDR1 as SSHAT and CDR2 as FNYEAQ (reference sequence). This CDR3 has 13 amino acids. CDR3 amino acids: CASSLDLGQPQHF. The CDR3, as DNA: TGTGCTAGCAGCTTAGACCTGGGGCAGCCCCAGCATTTT.

V and J are TRBV6-1 and TRBJ1-1, with D unclear. V gave up 0 bases and J gave up 6 bases, with 14 bases separating them. Germline values: CDR1 MNHNS, CDR2 SASEGT. The CDR3 length is 15 residues. This CDR3 is CASSEATQHTPEAFF. CDR3 sequence (DNA): TGTGCCAGCAGTGAAGCCACTCAACATACGCCTGAAGCTTTCTTT.

The chain links TRBV7-2 to TRBJ2-7, with D possibly matching TRBD2 (6 bases). Germline V gene sequence: CDR1 SGHTA, CDR2 FQGNSA. The CDR3 runs to 15 residues. Trimming removed 5 bases from V and 3 bases from J, with 17 bases in between. CDR3 nucleotide sequence: TGTGCCAGCAGCCCCCCCGGAAGGGGAGGCTACGAGCAGTACTTC. Protein product: CASSPPGRGGYEQYF.

The V call is TRBV5-6, the J call TRBJ2-1; TRBD2 aligns across 11 bases. Germline loops: CDR1 SGHDT, CDR2 YYEEEE. The CDR3 length is 16 residues. Trimming cost V 0 bases and J 10 bases; bases outside gene matches: 9. Written as DNA, the CDR3 is TGTGCCAGCAGCTTGGGGGGTAGCGGGAGGGGACGCGAGCAGTTCTTC. This translates into CASSLGGSGRGREQFF.

CDR3 amino acids: CASSLGQGMANYGYTF. CDR3 coding DNA: TGCGCCAGCAGCCTAGGACAGGGTATGGCTAACTATGGCTACACCTTC. J is TRBJ1-2 and V is TRBV4-3; 8 bases match TRBD1. Per germline, CDR1 LGHNA and CDR2 YSLEER. CDR3 size: 16 residues. The V and J ends lost 4 bases and 0 bases, in that order; junction bases with no gene match: 7.

The J gene is TRBJ2-1, the V gene TRBV2; D gene ambiguous. Trimming took 5 bases from V and 7 from J, leaving 18 bases between them. The CDR3 is 15 residues long. CDR1 SNHLY and CDR2 FYNNEI come from the germline V gene. CDR3 residues: CASSLMVDLSNEQFF. The CDR3 DNA follows: TGTGCCAGCAGTCTTATGGTTGACTTGAGTAATGAGCAGTTCTTC.

J is TRBJ1-2 and V is TRBV5-4; D may be TRBD1 (5 bases). Per germline, CDR1 SGHNT and CDR2 YYREEE (reference sequence). The V end was cut by 4 bases, the J end by 4 bases, with 14 bases between. The CDR3 length is 14 residues. This CDR3 reads CASSPDPGGYGYTF. CDR3 sequence (DNA): TGTGCCAGCAGCCCGGACCCCGGGGGCTATGGCTACACCTTC. Full variable domain (missing parts from reference TRBV5-4 and TRBJ1-2): ETGVTQSPTHLIKTRGQQVTLRCSSQSGHNTVSWYQQALGQGPQFIFQYYREEENGRGNFPPRFSGLQFPNYSSELNVNALELDDSALYLCASSPDPGGYGYTFGSGTRLTVV.

This chain joins TRBV27 and TRBJ1-2, with D perhaps TRBD1 (5 bases). The CDR3 totals 15 residues. Trimming cost V 3 bases and J 2 bases, with 13 bases left between them. In germline, CDR1 is MNHEY, CDR2 SMNVEV (reference sequence). The CDR3 region is CASSLTAGPNYGYTF. The CDR3, as DNA: TGTGCCAGCAGTTTGACAGCAGGGCCCAACTATGGCTACACCTTC.

This chain joins TRBV30 and TRBJ2-7; D is undetermined. V lost 3 bases and J lost 3, with 15 bases in between. Germline V lookup: CDR1 GTSNPN, CDR2 SVGIG (reference sequence). The CDR3 has 14 amino acids. The DNA for the CDR3 is TGTGCCTGGAGCCCCGGATTCAGAGACTACGAGCAGTACTTC. This codes for CAWSPGFRDYEQYF.

The V call is TRBV30, the J call TRBJ1-1, with a weak D call TRBD1 (6 bases). CDR1 and CDR2 from the germline V gene are GTSNPN and SVGIG (reference sequence). The CDR3 runs to 13 residues. Trimming cost V 0 bases and J 4 bases, with 9 bases left between them. CDR3: CAWSVGGRTEAFF. CDR3 coding DNA: TGTGCCTGGAGTGTGGGGGGCCGCACTGAAGCTTTCTTT.

This chain uses TRBV10-3 with TRBJ2-5; a possible D gene is TRBD2 (6 bases). The CDR3 covers 17 residues. Germline CDR1 ENHRY, CDR2 SYGVKD. V dropped 3 bases and J dropped 4 bases, with 21 bases sitting between them. The CDR3 bases are TGTGCCATCAGTGATCGGGCCCTTGGCGGGGCCGGAGAGACCCAGTACTTC. This sequence encodes CAISDRALGGAGETQYF.

The CDR3 protein is CASNNRGVGEKLFF. In DNA, the CDR3 is TGTGCCAGCAATAACAGGGGTGTGGGTGAAAAACTGTTTTTT. The V call is TRBV6-1, the J call TRBJ1-4; 7 nucleotides agree with TRBD1. The CDR3 totals 14 residues. V was clipped by 7 bases and J by 7 bases; unmatched bases: 9. The germline gives CDR1 MNHNS, CDR2 SASEGT.

V is TRBV7-9 and J is TRBJ2-3; the D is unclear. The V gene lost 5 bases and the J gene lost 2 bases, with 2 bases spanning the gap. Germline-derived CDR1 and CDR2 are SEHNR and FQNEAQ (reference sequence). The CDR3 sequence is 11 residues long. The CDR3 DNA follows: TGTGCCAGCAGCCTCACAGATACGCAGTATTTT. Translating gives CASSLTDTQYF.

This clone was seen only once. The chain uses TRBV10-3 and TRBJ1-4; perhaps TRBD1 as D (5 bases). Trimming took 2 bases from V and 4 from J, leaving 8 bases between them. This CDR3 has 14 residues. Per germline, CDR1 ENHRY and CDR2 SYGVKD. CDR3 bases: TGTGCCATCAGTGAGACGGGGGGTAATGAAAAACTGTTTTTT. This codes for CAISETGGNEKLFF.

J is TRBJ2-3 and V is TRBV7-2; 8 nucleotides agree with TRBD1. From germline, CDR1 is SGHTA and CDR2 FQGNSA. CDR3 size: 13 residues. Trimming removed 5 bases from V and 6 bases from J; junction bases left unmatched: 4. The CDR3 DNA follows: TGTGCCAGCAGCACCTGGACAGGGGATACGCAGTATTTT. It yields the protein CASSTWTGDTQYF. The complete variable domain, with remaining parts taken from reference TRBV7-2 and TRBJ2-3, reads GAGVSQSPSNKVTEKGKDVELRCDPISGHTALYWYRQSLGQGLEFLIYFQGNSAPDKSGLPSDRFSAERTGGSVSTLTIQRTQQEDSAVYLCASSTWTGDTQYFGPGTRLTVL.

This rearrangement joins TRBV19 to TRBJ1-5, with D possibly matching TRBD1 (6 bases). The CDR3 is made up of 16 amino acids. With 5 bases removed from V and 2 bases from J, the gap between germline ends came to 16 bases. CDR1 LNHDA and CDR2 SQIVND come from the germline V gene (reference sequence). The CDR3 DNA follows: TGTGCCAGTAGTGTGCATAGGACAGAGGGCAATCAGCCCCAGCATTTT. The encoded protein is CASSVHRTEGNQPQHF. Together with reference TRBV19 and TRBJ1-5, the CDR3 gives the full variable domain: DGGITQSPKYLFRKEGQNVTLSCEQNLNHDAMYWYRQDPGQGLRLIYYSQIVNDFQKGDIAEGYSVSREKKESFPLTVTSAQKNPTAFYLCASSVHRTEGNQPQHFGDGTRLSIL.